This TCR beta chain came from a study of blood T cell repertoires in COVID-19. Across the study: Sources were T cells, B-cell-depleted T cells, or PBMCs; the material itself was cDNA or gDNA.

This clone showed up just once. All enrollees were about 18 to 89 years old and from under 25 US areas. Donors were grouped by their self-reported clinical history. Donors of Cohort 3 who recovered were those that had two negative PCRs, clearance, or symptom resolution. From germline, CDR1 is SGHVS and CDR2 FNYEAQ. The CDR3 has 14 amino acids. With 5 bases removed from V and 0 bases from J, the gap between germline ends came to 11 bases. The data were produced by immunoSEQ multiplex PCR, yet TCRdb's version contains in-frame clones alone and is incomplete. The data contain approximately 160,000 clones, approximately 80% of them singletons.

The V and J genes are TRBV7-6 and TRBJ2-7; a possible D gene is TRBD1 (6 bases). The sequence derives from a man in his forties who had recovered from COVID-19. Source material: PBMCs or T cells enriched from blood (not recorded which). The CDR3 DNA reads as TGTGCCAGCAGCCCCTGGACAGCCTCCTACGAGCAGTACTTC. Protein: CASSPWTASYEQYF.